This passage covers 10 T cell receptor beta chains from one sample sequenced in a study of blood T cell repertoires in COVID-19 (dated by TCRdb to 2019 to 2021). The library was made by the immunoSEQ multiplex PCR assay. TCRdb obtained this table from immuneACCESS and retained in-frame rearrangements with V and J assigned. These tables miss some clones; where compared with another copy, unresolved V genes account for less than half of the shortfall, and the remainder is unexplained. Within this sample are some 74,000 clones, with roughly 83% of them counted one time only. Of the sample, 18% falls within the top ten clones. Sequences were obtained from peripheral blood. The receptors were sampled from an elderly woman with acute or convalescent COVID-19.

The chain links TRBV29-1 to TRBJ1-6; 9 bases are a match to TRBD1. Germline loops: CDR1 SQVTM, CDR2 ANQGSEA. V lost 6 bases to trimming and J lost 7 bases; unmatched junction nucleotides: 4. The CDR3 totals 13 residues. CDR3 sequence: CSVQGTGNSPLHF. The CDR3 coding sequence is TGCAGCGTCCAGGGGACAGGGAATTCACCCCTCCACTTT.

CDR3 DNA: TGTGCCAGCAGTCCACACGTCAATGAGCAGTTCTTC. Protein sequence: CASSPHVNEQFF. The rearrangement joins TRBV6-5 to TRBJ2-1; unclear D gene. Germline V gene lookup returns CDR1 MNHEY and CDR2 SVGAGI. With 5 bases removed from V and 6 bases from J, the gap between germline ends came to 8 bases. The CDR3 covers 12 residues.

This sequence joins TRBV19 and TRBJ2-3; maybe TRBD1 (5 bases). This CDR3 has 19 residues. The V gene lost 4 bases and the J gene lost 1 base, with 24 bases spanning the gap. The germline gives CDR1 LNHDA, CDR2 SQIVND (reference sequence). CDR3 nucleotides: TGTGCCAGTAGTAGGGTAGCAGGGCCCACGGGCGAGCGCACAGATACGCAGTATTTT. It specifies CASSRVAGPTGERTDTQYF. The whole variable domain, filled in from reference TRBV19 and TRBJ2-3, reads DGGITQSPKYLFRKEGQNVTLSCEQNLNHDAMYWYRQDPGQGLRLIYYSQIVNDFQKGDIAEGYSVSREKKESFPLTVTSAQKNPTAFYLCASSRVAGPTGERTDTQYFGPGTRLTVL.

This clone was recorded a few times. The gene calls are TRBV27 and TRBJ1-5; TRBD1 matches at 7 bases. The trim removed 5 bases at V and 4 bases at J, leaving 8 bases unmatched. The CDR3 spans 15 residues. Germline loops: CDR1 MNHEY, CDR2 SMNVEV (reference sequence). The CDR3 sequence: CASSPRQGINQPQHF. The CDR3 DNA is TGTGCCAGCAGTCCGAGACAGGGAATAAATCAGCCCCAGCATTTT.

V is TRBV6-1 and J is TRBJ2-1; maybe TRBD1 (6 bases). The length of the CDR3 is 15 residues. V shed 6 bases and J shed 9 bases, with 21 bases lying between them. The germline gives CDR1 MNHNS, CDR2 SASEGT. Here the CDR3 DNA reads TGTGCCAGCAGAAAGACAGGTCTCAATCCAGGTGAGCAGTTCTTC. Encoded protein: CASRKTGLNPGEQFF.

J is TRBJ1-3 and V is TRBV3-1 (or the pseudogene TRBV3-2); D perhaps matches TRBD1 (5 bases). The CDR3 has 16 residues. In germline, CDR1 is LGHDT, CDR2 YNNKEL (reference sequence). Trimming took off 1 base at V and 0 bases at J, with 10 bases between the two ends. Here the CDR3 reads CASSQGRDFSGNTIYF. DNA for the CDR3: TGTGCCAGCAGCCAAGGACGGGACTTCTCTGGAAACACCATATATTTT.

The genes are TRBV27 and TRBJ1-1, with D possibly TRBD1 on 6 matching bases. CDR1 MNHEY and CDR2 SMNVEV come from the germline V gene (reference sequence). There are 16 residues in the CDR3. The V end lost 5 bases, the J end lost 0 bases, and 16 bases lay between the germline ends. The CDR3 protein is CASSPPRGHVNTEAFF. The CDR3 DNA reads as TGTGCCAGCAGTCCCCCGCGGGGGCATGTGAACACTGAAGCTTTCTTT.

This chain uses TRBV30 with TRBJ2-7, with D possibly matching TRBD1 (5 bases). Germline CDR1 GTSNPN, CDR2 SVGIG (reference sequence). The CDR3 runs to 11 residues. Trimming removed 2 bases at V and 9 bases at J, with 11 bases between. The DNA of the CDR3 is TGTGCCTGGAGTCAGGGATCGGTGCAGTACTTC. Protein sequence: CAWSQGSVQYF.

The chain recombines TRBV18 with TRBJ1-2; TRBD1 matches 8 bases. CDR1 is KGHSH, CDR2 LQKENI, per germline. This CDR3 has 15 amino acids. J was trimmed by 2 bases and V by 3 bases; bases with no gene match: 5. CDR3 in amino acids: CASSPGTGWNYGYTF. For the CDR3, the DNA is TGTGCCAGCTCACCCGGGACAGGTTGGAACTATGGCTACACCTTC.

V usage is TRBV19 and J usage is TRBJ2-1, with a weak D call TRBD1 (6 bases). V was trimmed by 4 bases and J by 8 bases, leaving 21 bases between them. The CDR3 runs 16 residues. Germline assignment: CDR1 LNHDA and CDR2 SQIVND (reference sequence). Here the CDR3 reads CASSRATGRNVDEQFF. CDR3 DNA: TGTGCCAGTAGTAGGGCGACAGGCCGAAACGTCGATGAGCAGTTCTTC.